This T cell receptor (beta chain) is from a study of T cell responses to AZD1222 COVID-19 vaccine. On the study more broadly: Analyses pooled second doses at about 4 or about 12 weeks.

V was shortened by 5 bases and J by 0 bases, with 9 bases between the two germline ends. Germline V gene sequence: CDR1 MNHEY, CDR2 SVGEGT. The CDR3 covers 14 residues. Study-wide results and caveats: There were mostly white British donors and more females than males, and clonal diversity was possibly underestimated.

As regards this clone: Antigen: not known.

TCRdb's copy holds only in-frame clones and misses some; the assay was immunoSEQ multiplex PCR. The sample lists some 130,000 clones; approximately 89% were seen once. The sequencing used peripheral blood, collected on day 0 of AZD1222 vaccination. The receptor comes from an adult in good health. The J gene is TRBJ2-3, the V gene TRBV6-2 or TRBV6-3; D tentatively reads TRBD1 or TRBD2 (5 bases each). CDR3 sequence: CASSGTSSTDTQYF. The DNA for the CDR3 is TGTGCCAGCAGTGGGACCTCAAGCACAGATACGCAGTATTTT.